A selection of T cell receptor beta chains follows, all from one sample in a study of cytomegalovirus exposure and HLA in healthy donors. This table comes from immunoSEQ multiplex PCR, and its TCRdb copy is limited to in-frame clones, with some not included. The sample records 150,000 to 200,000 clones, 84% being singletons. The sequenced sample consisted of PBMCs. These TCRs come from a man aged 25-40 years in good health and CMV-seropositive. CDR3s include the opening cysteine and the closing phenylalanine or tryptophan. The order of the fields is V gene, clone size, J gene, D gene, CDR3 DNA, CDR3 protein. D genes are given only for firm matches. Only some rows state a clone size, as once, few, many or a class for expanded clones.

V: TRBV6-4; size: .; J: TRBJ2-1; D: .; DNA: TGTGCCAGCAGTGAAGTACCAGGGATCGTGGGCGCCTACAATGAGCAGTTCTTC; CDR3: CASSEVPGIVGAYNEQFF
V: TRBV12-2; size: .; J: TRBJ1-2; D: .; DNA: TGTGCAAGTCGCCCCGATTCCCCCGAGGACACCTTC; CDR3: CASRPDSPEDTF
V: TRBV9; size: .; J: TRBJ2-5; D: TRBD2; DNA: TGTGCCAGCAGCCCGCAGGGCCGGCTAGCGGAACAAGAGACCCAGTACTTC; CDR3: CASSPQGRLAEQETQYF
V: TRBV7-9; size: once; J: TRBJ1-1; D: TRBD1; DNA: TGTGCCAGCAGCTTAGGTTCGACAGGGACCACTGAAGCTTTCTTT; CDR3: CASSLGSTGTTEAFF
V: TRBV19; size: .; J: TRBJ2-2; D: TRBD2; DNA: TGTGCCAGTAGGCAGACTAGCGGGACCGGGGAGCTGTTTTTT; CDR3: CASRQTSGTGELFF
V: TRBV7-3; size: .; J: TRBJ2-1; D: .; DNA: TGTGCCAGCAGCTTCCCCCCGACCGGGGAGGATGAGCAGTTCTTC; CDR3: CASSFPPTGEDEQFF
V: TRBV6-1; size: .; J: TRBJ2-5; D: TRBD1; DNA: TGTGCCAGCAGTCGACAGGGGGCAGAGACCCAGTACTTC; CDR3: CASSRQGAETQYF
V: TRBV27; size: once; J: TRBJ1-1; D: .; DNA: TGTGCCAGCAGTTTAGCGAGGAACACTGAAGCTTTCTTT; CDR3: CASSLARNTEAFF
V: TRBV4-3; size: .; J: TRBJ2-3; D: TRBD1; DNA: TGCGCCAGCAGGCGGGACAGGGGGCTTTCAACCACAGATACGCAGTATTTT; CDR3: CASRRDRGLSTTDTQYF
V: TRBV11-2; size: .; J: TRBJ2-1; D: .; DNA: TGTGCCAGCAGCTTAGGAAGCGAGGCTGAGCAGTTCTTC; CDR3: CASSLGSEAEQFF
V: TRBV28; size: .; J: TRBJ2-1; D: .; DNA: TGTGCCACCACTCTCCCTCTCGGCTCGGGGAATGAGCAGTTCTTC; CDR3: CATTLPLGSGNEQFF
V: TRBV9; size: .; J: TRBJ2-3; D: .; DNA: TGTGCCAGCAGCCCAGACGGACAGTACTTCACAGATACGCAGTATTTT; CDR3: CASSPDGQYFTDTQYF
V: TRBV7-9; size: .; J: TRBJ2-5; D: TRBD2; DNA: TGTGCCAGCAGCCCCGGGGGGGCAGAGACCCAGTACTTC; CDR3: CASSPGGAETQYF
V: TRBV5-4; size: .; J: TRBJ1-4; D: TRBD1; DNA: TGTGCCAGCAGCCAAGCGGGACAGGTCATGTCAACTAATGAAAAACTGTTTTTT; CDR3: CASSQAGQVMSTNEKLFF
V: TRBV29-1; size: once; J: TRBJ1-1; D: TRBD1; DNA: TGCAGCGTTATCGGGACAGGGTCAGTGAACACTGAAGCTTTCTTT; CDR3: CSVIGTGSVNTEAFF
V: TRBV19; size: .; J: TRBJ2-7; D: .; DNA: TGTGCCAGTAGTGCCACCGGGACAACAGATTACGAGCAGTACTTC; CDR3: CASSATGTTDYEQYF
V: TRBV2; size: once; J: TRBJ1-1; D: TRBD1; DNA: TGTGCCAGCAGGACAGGGGGGGGTAACACTGAAGCTTTCTTT; CDR3: CASRTGGGNTEAFF
V: TRBV6-4; size: .; J: TRBJ1-1; D: .; DNA: TGTGCCAGCCAAGACCCTCCCGGGGGTAACACTGAAGCTTTCTTT; CDR3: CASQDPPGGNTEAFF
V: TRBV5-1; size: .; J: TRBJ2-7; D: .; DNA: TGCGCCAGCAGCTTGGCTGGGGAGGACAGGCTCTCCTACGAGCAGTACTTC; CDR3: CASSLAGEDRLSYEQYF
V: TRBV15; size: .; J: TRBJ2-5; D: TRBD1; DNA: TGTGCCACCAGCAGAGTGTGGACAGGGGTTTCAGGAGAGACCCAGTACTTC; CDR3: CATSRVWTGVSGETQYF